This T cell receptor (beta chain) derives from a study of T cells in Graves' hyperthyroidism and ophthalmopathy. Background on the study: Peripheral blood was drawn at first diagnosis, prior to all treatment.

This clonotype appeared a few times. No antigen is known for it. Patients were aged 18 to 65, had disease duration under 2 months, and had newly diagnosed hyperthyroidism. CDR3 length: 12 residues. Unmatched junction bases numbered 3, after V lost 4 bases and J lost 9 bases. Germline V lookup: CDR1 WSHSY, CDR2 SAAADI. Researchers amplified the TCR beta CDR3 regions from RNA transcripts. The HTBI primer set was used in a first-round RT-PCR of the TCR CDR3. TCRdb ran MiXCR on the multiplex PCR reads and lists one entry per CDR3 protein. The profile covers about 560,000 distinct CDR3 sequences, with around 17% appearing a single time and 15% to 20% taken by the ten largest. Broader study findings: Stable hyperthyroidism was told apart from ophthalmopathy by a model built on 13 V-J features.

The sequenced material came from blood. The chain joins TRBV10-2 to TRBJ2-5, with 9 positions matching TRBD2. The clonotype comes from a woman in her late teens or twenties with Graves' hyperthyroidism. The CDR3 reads CASSGSGGPQYF. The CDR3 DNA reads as TGCGCCAGCAGTGGTAGCGGGGGACCCCAGTACTTC.